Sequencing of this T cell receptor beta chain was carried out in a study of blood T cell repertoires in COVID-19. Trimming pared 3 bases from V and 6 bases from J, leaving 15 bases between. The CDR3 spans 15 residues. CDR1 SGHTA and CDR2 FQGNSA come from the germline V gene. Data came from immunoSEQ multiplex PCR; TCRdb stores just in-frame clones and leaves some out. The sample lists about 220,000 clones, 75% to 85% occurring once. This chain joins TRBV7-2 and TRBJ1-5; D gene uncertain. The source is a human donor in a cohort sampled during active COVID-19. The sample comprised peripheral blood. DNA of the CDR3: TGTGCCAGCAGCTTCACTAGCGGACGCGGTCAGCCCCAGCATTTT. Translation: CASSFTSGRGQPQHF. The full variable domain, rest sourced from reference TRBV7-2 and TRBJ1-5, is GAGVSQSPSNKVTEKGKDVELRCDPISGHTALYWYRQSLGQGLEFLIYFQGNSAPDKSGLPSDRFSAERTGGSVSTLTIQRTQQEDSAVYLCASSFTSGRGQPQHFGDGTRLSIL.